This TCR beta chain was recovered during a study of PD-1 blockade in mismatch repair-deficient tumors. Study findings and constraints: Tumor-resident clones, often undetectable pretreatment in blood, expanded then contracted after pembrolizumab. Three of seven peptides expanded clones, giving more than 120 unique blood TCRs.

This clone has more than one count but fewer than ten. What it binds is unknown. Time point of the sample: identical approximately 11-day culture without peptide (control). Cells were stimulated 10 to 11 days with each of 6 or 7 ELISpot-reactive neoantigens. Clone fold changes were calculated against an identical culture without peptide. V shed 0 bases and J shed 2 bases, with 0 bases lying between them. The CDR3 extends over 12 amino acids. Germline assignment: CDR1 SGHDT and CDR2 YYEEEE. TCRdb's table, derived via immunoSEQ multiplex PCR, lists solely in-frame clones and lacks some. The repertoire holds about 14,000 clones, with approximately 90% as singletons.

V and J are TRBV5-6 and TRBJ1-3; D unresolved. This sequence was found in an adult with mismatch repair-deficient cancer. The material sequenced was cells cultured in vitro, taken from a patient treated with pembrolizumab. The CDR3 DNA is TGTGCCAGCAGCTTGGCTGGAAACACCATATATTTT. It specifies CASSLAGNTIYF.